Sequencing of this T cell receptor beta chain was carried out in a study of blood T cell repertoires in COVID-19 (dated by TCRdb to the early 2020s). A note on the overall study: Samples covering the acute and convalescent phases of COVID-19 were provided by collaborators in the United States, Italy and Spain. The prospective study material was composed of cDNA or gDNA derived from T cells, B-cell-depleted T cells, or PBMCs. Subjects who had been exposed to COVID-19, were actively infected with it, or had recovered from it provided the deeply sampled blood TCRbeta repertoires that made up the dataset. The repertoires were released in a freely available public database intended as a resource for research on the immune response to SARS-CoV-2. The samples were drawn from the first 160 participants of the ongoing ImmuneRACE study and from 1,200 or so subjects provided by 6 global collaborators. A de-identified subject ID, COVID-19 status, age in years and sex were almost always included in the sample metadata. HLA class I and class II types, where available, came from metadata supplied by the sample provider rather than from assay-based typing. The research as a whole found: The quantity of clinical and demographic metadata differed by source and by participant and was supplied without curation.

In the case of this clone: Its binding antigen is unknown. The record has no base qualities; no much larger clone is one base away.

TCRbeta CDR3 regions were amplified from genomic DNA using the immunoSEQ Assay, a bias-controlled multiplex PCR. The study's processing was this. Nucleated cell counts per sample were estimated from amplification of reference gene primers within the assay. Sequence reads were collapsed and filtered to measure the absolute abundance of every unique TCRbeta CDR3 rearrangement. For each sample, productive Simpson clonality was calculated as the square root of Simpson's diversity index over productive rearrangements. In its TCRdb copy, this immuneACCESS table keeps in-frame sequences only and misses some clones. Where compared with another copy, unresolved V genes explain less than half of these, and the others have no known cause. That table gives V, J and clone size, and the DNA gave D and trimming. The sample table records 200,000 to 250,000 clones; under 90% of these occur just once. The top ten constitute over 6.5% of the sample.

In Seattle, one collaborating source enrolled patients while the infection was active and tracked those patients longitudinally over the course of disease. Collaborating institutions collected whole blood in K2EDTA tubes following their own protocols. Collaborator samples were shipped for TCRbeta analysis as frozen whole blood, isolated PBMCs, or DNA extracted from either sample type. V and J are truncated by 4 bases and 8 bases respectively, leaving an intervening sequence of 6 bases. CDR1 and CDR2 are drawn from the germline V gene (reference sequence): LGHDT, YNNKEL. The CDR3 holds 11 amino acids from the cysteine to the phenylalanine. The sequence is cut down to CDR3 DNA, 33 bases in frame from base 1.

The sample consisted of peripheral blood. The sequence is built from TRBV3-1 (or the pseudogene TRBV3-2) and TRBJ2-1; the D gene cannot be named for sure. The sequence came from a woman of 80 years or more with COVID-19, enrolled during active disease. The nucleotides read TGTGCCAGCAGCCTCTTAGATGAGCAGTTCTTC. Its protein reads: CASSLLDEQFF.